The rows below give T cell receptor beta chains drawn from one sample of a study of T cell responses to AZD1222 COVID-19 vaccine. The repertoire was sequenced with immunoSEQ multiplex PCR; TCRdb's copy has only in-frame clones and lacks some. The sample carries 150,000 or so clones, roughly nine tenths recorded once. This material consisted of peripheral blood, taken 28 days after the second AZD1222 dose. Source of these receptors: an adult who received the AZD1222 COVID-19 vaccine. CDR3s include the opening cysteine and the closing phenylalanine or tryptophan. Each record gives: clone size, D gene, V gene, J gene, CDR3 protein, CDR3 DNA. The D gene is left open where the match is weak. Not every row has a clone size; where given, it reads once, few, many or a size class.

clone_size: NA; d_call: NA; v_call: TRBV19; j_call: TRBJ1-6; cdr3_aa: CASIAHDLARDSPLHF; cdr3_nt: TGTGCCAGTATTGCCCACGACCTGGCGAGGGATTCACCCCTCCACTTT
clone_size: NA; d_call: NA; v_call: TRBV25-1; j_call: TRBJ1-6; cdr3_aa: CASRTEGSPLHF; cdr3_nt: TGTGCCAGCAGGACAGAGGGGTCACCCCTCCACTTT
clone_size: NA; d_call: TRBD1; v_call: TRBV7-8; j_call: TRBJ2-2; cdr3_aa: CASSLHRGNTGELFF; cdr3_nt: TGTGCCAGCAGCTTGCACAGGGGGAACACCGGGGAGCTGTTTTTT
clone_size: NA; d_call: TRBD1; v_call: TRBV7-8; j_call: TRBJ2-2; cdr3_aa: CASSQGVGELFF; cdr3_nt: TGTGCCAGCAGCCAGGGGGTCGGGGAGCTGTTTTTT
clone_size: once; d_call: NA; v_call: TRBV7-2; j_call: TRBJ1-2; cdr3_aa: CASSPEGDGYTF; cdr3_nt: TGTGCCAGCAGCCCCGAAGGGGACGGCTACACCTTC
clone_size: NA; d_call: NA; v_call: TRBV12-3/TRBV12-4; j_call: TRBJ1-2; cdr3_aa: CASRASGRGGYTF; cdr3_nt: TGTGCCAGCAGGGCCTCAGGGAGGGGAGGCTACACCTTC
clone_size: NA; d_call: TRBD2; v_call: TRBV3-1/TRBV3-2; j_call: TRBJ2-7; cdr3_aa: CASSRLSSGVSRNEQYF; cdr3_nt: TGTGCCAGCAGCCGGTTATCTAGCGGGGTATCCAGGAACGAGCAGTACTTC
clone_size: NA; d_call: TRBD1; v_call: TRBV19; j_call: TRBJ1-5; cdr3_aa: CASRGRQGKRPQHF; cdr3_nt: TGTGCCAGTAGGGGGAGACAGGGAAAACGTCCCCAGCATTTT
clone_size: NA; d_call: TRBD1; v_call: TRBV3-1/TRBV3-2; j_call: TRBJ2-7; cdr3_aa: CASSSDRDRVNSYEQYF; cdr3_nt: TGTGCCAGCAGTAGCGACCGGGACAGGGTCAACTCCTACGAGCAGTACTTC
clone_size: NA; d_call: TRBD2; v_call: TRBV11-2; j_call: TRBJ2-4; cdr3_aa: CASSLGSGGNIQYF; cdr3_nt: TGTGCCAGCAGCTTAGGAAGCGGGGGAAACATTCAGTACTTC
clone_size: once; d_call: NA; v_call: TRBV21-1; j_call: TRBJ2-3; cdr3_aa: CASGNLGDTQYF; cdr3_nt: TGTGCCAGCGGGAACCTAGGAGATACGCAGTATTTT
clone_size: NA; d_call: NA; v_call: TRBV10-3; j_call: TRBJ2-7; cdr3_aa: CAISQRGTPREQYF; cdr3_nt: TGTGCCATCAGTCAACGGGGGACTCCCCGCGAGCAGTACTTC
clone_size: NA; d_call: NA; v_call: TRBV5-1; j_call: TRBJ2-7; cdr3_aa: CASSSRGGQQVEEQYF; cdr3_nt: TGCGCCAGCAGCAGCCGCGGGGGACAGCAGGTTGAAGAGCAGTACTTC
clone_size: NA; d_call: NA; v_call: TRBV2; j_call: TRBJ2-5; cdr3_aa: CASLPPPDF; cdr3_nt: TGTGCCAGCCTTCCCCCTCCAGACTTC
clone_size: NA; d_call: TRBD1; v_call: TRBV7-2; j_call: TRBJ1-1; cdr3_aa: CASSQGAGNTEAFF; cdr3_nt: TGTGCCAGCAGCCAGGGGGCGGGGAACACTGAAGCTTTCTTT
clone_size: NA; d_call: NA; v_call: TRBV3-1/TRBV3-2; j_call: TRBJ2-1; cdr3_aa: CASSEPSGRINEQFF; cdr3_nt: TGTGCCAGCAGCGAGCCATCGGGACGAATCAATGAGCAGTTCTTC
clone_size: NA; d_call: NA; v_call: TRBV19; j_call: TRBJ2-1; cdr3_aa: CASSGGNEQFF; cdr3_nt: TGTGCCAGTAGTGGTGGCAATGAGCAGTTCTTC
clone_size: NA; d_call: NA; v_call: TRBV29-1; j_call: TRBJ1-1; cdr3_aa: CSVRNGNTEAFF; cdr3_nt: TGCAGCGTTCGAAATGGGAACACTGAAGCTTTCTTT
clone_size: once; d_call: TRBD1; v_call: TRBV5-1; j_call: TRBJ1-1; cdr3_aa: CASSSGPDRVDTEAFF; cdr3_nt: TGCGCCAGCAGCTCTGGACCGGACAGGGTTGACACTGAAGCTTTCTTT
clone_size: NA; d_call: NA; v_call: TRBV27; j_call: TRBJ1-2; cdr3_aa: CASSRFPGEGYTF; cdr3_nt: TGTGCCAGCAGCCGCTTCCCGGGGGAGGGCTACACCTTC
clone_size: NA; d_call: TRBD1; v_call: TRBV6-5; j_call: TRBJ1-2; cdr3_aa: CASTETLDRENGYTF; cdr3_nt: TGTGCCAGCACCGAAACCTTAGACAGGGAGAATGGCTACACCTTC
clone_size: few; d_call: NA; v_call: TRBV10-3; j_call: TRBJ2-3; cdr3_aa: CAISESPGEDTQYF; cdr3_nt: TGTGCCATCAGTGAGTCCCCCGGGGAAGATACGCAGTATTTT
clone_size: NA; d_call: NA; v_call: TRBV2; j_call: TRBJ2-4; cdr3_aa: CASSEVRIMLRNIQYF; cdr3_nt: TGTGCCAGCAGTGAAGTCAGAATAATGTTAAGAAACATTCAGTACTTC